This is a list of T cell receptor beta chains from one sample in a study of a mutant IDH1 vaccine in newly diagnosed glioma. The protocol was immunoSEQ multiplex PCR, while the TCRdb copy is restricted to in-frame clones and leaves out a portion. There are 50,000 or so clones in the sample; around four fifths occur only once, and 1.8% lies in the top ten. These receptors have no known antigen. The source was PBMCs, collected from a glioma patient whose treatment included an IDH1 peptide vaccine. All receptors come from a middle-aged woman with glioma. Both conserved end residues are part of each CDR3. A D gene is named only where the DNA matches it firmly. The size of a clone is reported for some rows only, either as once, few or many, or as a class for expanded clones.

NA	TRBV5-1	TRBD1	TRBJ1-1	CASSSRTGMNTEAFF	TGCGCCAGCAGCTCGCGGACAGGGATGAACACTGAAGCTTTCTTT
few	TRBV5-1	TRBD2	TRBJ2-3	CASSLSRSGAFTDTQYF	TGCGCCAGCAGCTTGTCGAGAAGCGGGGCATTCACAGATACGCAGTATTTT
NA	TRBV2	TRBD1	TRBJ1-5	CASADRGYSNQPQHF	TGTGCCAGCGCAGACAGGGGCTATAGCAATCAGCCCCAGCATTTT
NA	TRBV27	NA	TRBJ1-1	CASSLSEGEMNTEAFF	TGTGCCAGCAGTTTATCTGAGGGGGAGATGAACACTGAAGCTTTCTTT
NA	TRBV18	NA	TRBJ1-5	CASSPTNRQGPQHF	TGTGCCAGCTCGCCGACAAATAGGCAAGGGCCCCAGCATTTT
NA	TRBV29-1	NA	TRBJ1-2	CSVEETGDGYTF	TGCAGCGTTGAAGAAACGGGGGATGGCTACACCTTC
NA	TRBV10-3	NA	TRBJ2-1	CAITRGGNEQFF	TGTGCCATCACGAGGGGAGGCAATGAGCAGTTCTTC
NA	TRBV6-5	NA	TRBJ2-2	CASSFGGGSGELFF	TGTGCCAGCAGTTTTGGGGGGGGCTCCGGGGAGCTGTTTTTT
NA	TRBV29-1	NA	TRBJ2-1	CSVEQNTEQFF	TGCAGCGTTGAACAGAATACTGAGCAGTTCTTC
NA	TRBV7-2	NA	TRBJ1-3	CASSLAGGNTIYF	TGTGCCAGCAGCTTAGCGGGGGGAAACACCATATATTTT
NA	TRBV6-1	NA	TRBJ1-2	CASSEGVRYTF	TGTGCCAGCAGTGAAGGGGTTCGCTACACCTTC
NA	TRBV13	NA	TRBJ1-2	CASSLEAGAYGYTF	TGTGCCAGCAGCTTAGAGGCAGGTGCCTATGGCTACACCTTC
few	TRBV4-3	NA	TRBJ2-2	CASSQDRGAGELFF	TGCGCCAGCAGCCAAGATCGGGGCGCCGGGGAGCTGTTTTTT
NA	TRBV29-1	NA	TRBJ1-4	CSGKGREKLFF	TGCAGCGGTAAAGGGAGGGAAAAACTGTTTTTT
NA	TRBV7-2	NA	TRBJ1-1	CASTISQSMNTEAFF	TGTGCCAGCACCATCTCCCAATCTATGAACACTGAAGCTTTCTTT
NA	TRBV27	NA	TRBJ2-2	CASRTTGTLNTGELFF	TGTGCCAGCAGGACAACCGGGACTCTGAACACCGGGGAGCTGTTTTTT
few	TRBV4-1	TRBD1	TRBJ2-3	CASSQEGTGDTQYF	TGCGCCAGCAGCCAAGAAGGGACAGGAGATACGCAGTATTTT
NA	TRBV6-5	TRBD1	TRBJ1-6	CASSGTGRWSPLHF	TGTGCCAGCAGTGGGACAGGGAGATGGTCACCCCTCCACTTT
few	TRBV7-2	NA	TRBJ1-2	CASSQDLRVYGYTF	TGTGCCAGCAGCCAAGACCTTCGTGTATATGGCTACACCTTC
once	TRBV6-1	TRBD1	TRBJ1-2	CASSDRGQGLANYGYTF	TGTGCCAGCAGTGATCGGGGACAGGGACTAGCTAACTATGGCTACACCTTC
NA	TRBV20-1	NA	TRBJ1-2	CSAIDRGYTF	TGCAGTGCGATAGACAGGGGCTACACCTTC
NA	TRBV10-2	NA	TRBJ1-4	CASSGIPTGTANEKLFF	TGCGCCAGCAGTGGAATCCCCACCGGGACGGCGAATGAAAAACTGTTTTTT
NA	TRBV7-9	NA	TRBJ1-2	CASSPLNYGYTF	TGTGCCAGCAGCCCCCTCAACTATGGCTACACCTTC
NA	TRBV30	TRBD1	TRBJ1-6	CAWSANRGQDYNSPLHF	TGTGCCTGGAGCGCCAACAGGGGCCAGGATTATAATTCACCCCTCCACTTT
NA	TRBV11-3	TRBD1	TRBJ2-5	CASSPGGSQETQYF	TGTGCCAGCAGCCCAGGGGGTTCCCAAGAGACCCAGTACTTC
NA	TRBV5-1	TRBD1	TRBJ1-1	CASSLSQGTVVFDTEAFF	TGCGCCAGCAGCTTGTCCCAGGGGACAGTTGTTTTCGACACTGAAGCTTTCTTT
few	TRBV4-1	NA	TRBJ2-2	CASSPVGGWNTGELFF	TGCGCCAGCAGCCCTGTGGGGGGCTGGAACACCGGGGAGCTGTTTTTT
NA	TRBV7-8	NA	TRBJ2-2	CASSLELGELFF	TGTGCCAGCAGCTTAGAACTCGGGGAGCTGTTTTTT
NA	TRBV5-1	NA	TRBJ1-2	CASSLERVGYGYTF	TGCGCCAGCAGCTTGGAGCGGGTCGGCTATGGCTACACCTTC
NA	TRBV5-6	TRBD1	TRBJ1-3	CASSLERDRPSGNTIYF	TGTGCCAGCAGCTTGGAAAGGGACAGACCCTCTGGAAACACCATATATTTT
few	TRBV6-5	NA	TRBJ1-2	CASSYSWGAKGGYTF	TGTGCCAGCAGTTACTCGTGGGGGGCGAAGGGAGGCTACACCTTC
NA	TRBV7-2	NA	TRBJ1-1	CASSLAYFTEAFF	TGTGCCAGCAGCTTAGCTTACTTCACTGAAGCTTTCTTT
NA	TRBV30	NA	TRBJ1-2	CAWSLTIQQNYGYTF	TGTGCCTGGAGTCTAACGATACAGCAGAACTATGGCTACACCTTC
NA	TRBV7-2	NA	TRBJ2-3	CASSPEGGRGDTQYF	TGTGCCAGCAGCCCGGAGGGGGGCCGTGGAGATACGCAGTATTTT
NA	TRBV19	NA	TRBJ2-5	CATEWGETQYF	TGTGCCACGGAATGGGGAGAGACCCAGTACTTC
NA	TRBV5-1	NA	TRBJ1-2	CASSLELGSGYTF	TGCGCCAGCAGCTTGGAATTGGGGAGCGGCTACACCTTC
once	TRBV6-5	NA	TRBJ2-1	CASSRDYNEQFF	TGTGCCAGCAGTCGGGACTACAATGAGCAGTTCTTC
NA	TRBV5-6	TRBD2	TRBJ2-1	CASSLGAGGPHEQFF	TGTGCCAGCAGCTTGGGGGCGGGGGGGCCCCATGAGCAGTTCTTC
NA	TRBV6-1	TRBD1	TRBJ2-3	CASSIGTGGPDTQYF	TGTGCCAGCTCGATCGGGACAGGGGGCCCAGATACGCAGTATTTT
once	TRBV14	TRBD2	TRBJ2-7	CASSHWTSGGYEQYF	TGTGCCAGCAGCCATTGGACTAGCGGGGGCTACGAGCAGTACTTC
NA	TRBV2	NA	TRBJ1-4	CASVLRSDEKLFF	TGTGCCAGCGTACTCAGGTCGGATGAAAAACTGTTTTTT
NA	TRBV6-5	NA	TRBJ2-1	CASSYSWKGDEQFF	TGTGCCAGCAGTTACTCGTGGAAGGGCGATGAGCAGTTCTTC
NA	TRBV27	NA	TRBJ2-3	CASSLFPSQDTQYF	TGTGCCAGCAGTTTATTCCCTAGCCAGGATACGCAGTATTTT
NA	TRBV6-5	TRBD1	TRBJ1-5	CASSYYGTGPDQPQHF	TGTGCCAGCAGTTATTACGGGACAGGGCCCGATCAGCCCCAGCATTTT
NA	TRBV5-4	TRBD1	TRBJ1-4	CASSSTGANEKLFF	TGTGCCAGCAGCTCCACAGGGGCTAATGAAAAACTGTTTTTT